The 18 T cell receptor beta chains below all came from one sample that was sequenced in a study of patients and donors after allogeneic stem cell transplantation. TCRdb independently ran MiXCR on the RT-PCR reads; one entry per CDR3 protein. The sample yields hundreds of thousands of distinct CDR3 sequences, approximately 16% seen once. The sample comprised blood, either unsorted or a sorted T cell fraction (not recorded which). All receptors derive from a human donor who was either an allogeneic HSCT recipient or a stem cell or donor lymphocyte infusion donor (not recorded which). It is not recorded whose cells these are; they may come from a transplant donor.

The J gene is TRBJ2-7, the V gene TRBV2, with TRBD1 identical over 8 bases. The J segment lost 1 base and the V segment lost 7 bases, leaving 6 bases of the junction unmatched. This CDR3 is built from 14 residues. Looked up from germline, CDR1 is SNHLY and CDR2 is FYNNEI. The CDR3 loop reads CASTKDRGSYEQYF. The CDR3 DNA is TGTGCCAGCACCAAAGACAGGGGATCCTACGAGCAGTACTTC.

This chain connects TRBV7-2 to TRBJ2-1, with 15 bases fitting TRBD2. Trimming took 6 bases from V and 8 from J; bases not matched to a gene: 5. CDR1 SGHTA and CDR2 FQGNSA come from the germline V gene. This CDR3 is 15 amino acids long. DNA of the CDR3: TGTGCCAGCAGTTGGACTAGCGGGGGGGCCCATGAGCAGTTCTTC. Translated: CASSWTSGGAHEQFF.

V and J are TRBV19 and TRBJ2-5, with 16 positions matching TRBD2. V lost 5 bases, J lost 3 bases, and 6 bases stayed unmatched. There are 17 residues in the CDR3. Germline assignment: CDR1 LNHDA and CDR2 SQIVND (reference sequence). The CDR3 sequence is CASSHHGTSGREETQYF. The CDR3 nucleotides read TGTGCCAGTAGTCATCACGGGACTAGCGGGAGGGAAGAGACCCAGTACTTC.

This clonotype was observed a few times. V and J are TRBV9 and TRBJ2-7; 11 nucleotides line up with TRBD1. This CDR3 spans 15 amino acids. CDR1 is SGDLS and CDR2 is YYNGEE in the germline V gene. V lost 6 bases, J lost 6 bases, and 11 bases stayed unmatched. The CDR3 reads CASTLDPGTGGEQYF. CDR3 nucleotides: TGTGCCAGCACCCTAGACCCGGGGACAGGGGGCGAGCAGTACTTC.

Worth noting for this clonotype: A junction end diverges from the germline sequence, so it may reflect a read error. This chain links TRBV4-1 with TRBJ1-1; D ambiguous. Germline CDR1 and CDR2: MGHRA and YSYEKL. CDR3 length: 15 residues. The DNA for the CDR3 is TGCGCCAGCAGCCCCGCTAGGCTGTCGAACACTGGAGCTTTCTTT. It specifies CASSPARLSNTGAFF.

This chain uses TRBV6-1 with TRBJ2-3; maybe TRBD2 (6 bases). This CDR3 has 17 residues. Germline CDR1 MNHNS, CDR2 SASEGT. The V gene lost 4 bases and the J gene lost 4 bases, with 21 bases spanning the gap. CDR3 in DNA: TGTGCCAGCAGTGCCGTCGCGTTAGCGGATGTATCAGATACGCAGTATTTT. It translates to CASSAVALADVSDTQYF.

This chain links TRBV3-1 with TRBJ2-7, with TRBD2 identical over 13 bases. The germline V gene encodes CDR1 LGHDT and CDR2 YNNKEL (reference sequence). Unmatched junction bases numbered 11, after V lost 6 bases and J lost 6 bases. CDR3 length equals 16 residues. For the CDR3, the DNA is TGTGCCAGCAGTCTTCAACTAGCGGGGGGGACGGGCGAGCAGTACTTC. This gives the protein CASSLQLAGGTGEQYF.

The chain employs TRBV19 and TRBJ1-2; 9 bases match TRBD1. Germline loops: CDR1 LNHDA, CDR2 SQIVND (reference sequence). The CDR3 spans 13 residues. V lost 6 bases and J lost 7; bases outside the gene matches: 6. This CDR3 is CASRWTGEGGYTF. DNA for the CDR3: TGTGCCAGTAGGTGGACAGGGGAGGGTGGCTACACCTTC.

In this sample, this clonotype turned up a few times. The V call is TRBV7-2, the J call TRBJ2-5; the match to TRBD1 covers 7 bases. Germline V gene lookup returns CDR1 SGHTA and CDR2 FQGNSA. The CDR3 length is 14 residues. Trimming removed 10 bases from V and 2 bases from J; junction bases left unmatched: 10. The chain's CDR3 is CATAQQGSQETQYF. Written as DNA, the CDR3 is TGTGCCACGGCGCAACAGGGGAGTCAAGAGACCCAGTACTTC.

In the case of this clonotype: A junction end diverges from the germline sequence, so it may reflect a read error. V is TRBV7-2 and J is TRBJ1-2, with D unresolved. Germline V gene sequence: CDR1 SGHTA, CDR2 FQGNSA. The CDR3 has 13 amino acids. For the CDR3, the DNA is TGTGTCAGCAGCTTAGTGCCAGCTAGCGGCTACACCTTC. Its protein product is CVSSLVPASGYTF.

This CDR3 is CASSSGAGTEAFF. The CDR3 DNA reads as TGTGCCAGCAGCTCGGGTGCGGGCACTGAAGCTTTCTTT. V and J are TRBV5-6 and TRBJ1-1, with D unclear. The CDR3 totals 13 residues. With 3 bases removed from V and 4 bases from J, the gap between germline ends came to 10 bases. Germline loops: CDR1 SGHDT, CDR2 YYEEEE.

The V gene is TRBV2, the J gene TRBJ1-5; tentative D call: TRBD1 (6 bases). The CDR3 totals 16 residues. The germline gives CDR1 SNHLY, CDR2 FYNNEI. V lost 3 bases, J lost 5 bases, and 17 bases lay in between. CDR3 sequence (DNA): TGTGCCAGCAGTGACCATGTCAGGGGCCGAGATCAGCCCCAGCATTTT. It yields the protein CASSDHVRGRDQPQHF. Supplemented by reference TRBV2 and TRBJ1-5, the full variable domain reads EPEVTQTPSHQVTQMGQEVILRCVPISNHLYFYWYRQILGQKVEFLVSFYNNEISEKSEIFDDQFSVERPDGSNFTLKIRSTKLEDSAMYFCASSDHVRGRDQPQHFGDGTRLSIL.

This clonotype turned up a few times. The chain links TRBV7-3 to TRBJ2-1; 12 bases align to TRBD2. The CDR3 runs 16 residues. V dropped 2 bases and J dropped 8; count of bases not matched to a gene: 7. CDR1 SGHTA and CDR2 FQGTGA come from the germline V gene. The CDR3 DNA is TGTGCCAGCAGCTTACTAGCGGGGGGGCCGGTATATGAGCAGTTCTTC. Translation gives CASSLLAGGPVYEQFF. Combining the CDR3 with reference TRBV7-3 and TRBJ2-1 gives the whole variable domain GAGVSQTPSNKVTEKGKYVELRCDPISGHTALYWYRQSLGQGPEFLIYFQGTGAADDSGLPNDRFFAVRPEGSVSTLKIQRTERGDSAVYLCASSLLAGGPVYEQFFGPGTRLTVL.

A few counts support this clonotype. V is TRBV20-1 and J is TRBJ1-2; D gene unclear. The CDR3 runs to 12 residues. Trimming removed 3 bases from V and 7 bases from J, with 12 bases in between. Germline loops: CDR1 DFQATT, CDR2 SNEGSKA (reference sequence). CDR3 residues: CSASQAEGGYTF. The CDR3 DNA sequence: TGCAGTGCTAGCCAGGCCGAAGGTGGCTACACCTTC.

The J gene is TRBJ2-5, the V gene TRBV24-1; no definite D call. Germline assignment: CDR1 KGHDR and CDR2 SFDVKD. V was shortened by 4 bases and J by 2 bases, with 4 bases between the two germline ends. This CDR3 has 12 amino acids. The CDR3 protein is CATSDRQETQYF. Written as DNA, the CDR3 is TGTGCCACCAGTGACCGTCAAGAGACCCAGTACTTC.

A few counts support this clonotype. The rearrangement joins TRBV5-1 to TRBJ2-1; D is unresolved. Germline CDR1 SGHRS, CDR2 YFSETQ. The CDR3 spans 14 residues. Trimming left V 3 bases short and J 9 bases short, with 16 bases between. CDR3 in DNA: TGCGCCAGCAGCTGGACCACATTGAATCCTGAGCAGTTCTTC. Protein: CASSWTTLNPEQFF.

The CDR3 sequence: CASSQGSGISYGYTF. CDR3 in DNA: TGCGCCAGCAGCCAAGGGTCAGGAATTTCCTATGGCTACACCTTC. The chain uses TRBV4-3 and TRBJ1-2; D remains unclear. The CDR3 is 15 residues long. The germline gives CDR1 LGHNA, CDR2 YSLEER. Trimming removed 1 base at V and 4 bases at J, with 13 bases between.

In its sample, this clonotype was seen a few times. This chain connects TRBV5-1 to TRBJ1-1; no firm D call. CDR3 length: 15 residues. Germline CDR1 reads SGHRS; CDR2 reads YFSETQ. The V and J ends lost 0 bases and 0 bases respectively, with 9 bases between them. As DNA, the CDR3 is TGCGCCAGCAGCTTGGTACCGGCCATGAACACTGAAGCTTTCTTT. Translation gives CASSLVPAMNTEAFF.